This T cell receptor (beta chain) derives from a study of blood T cell repertoires in COVID-19. Study-wide context: The cDNA or gDNA used as material had been derived from T cells, B-cell-depleted T cells, or PBMCs.

The repertoire was sequenced with immunoSEQ multiplex PCR; TCRdb's copy has only in-frame clones and lacks some. The data contain approximately 65,000 clones, roughly 80% of them singletons. Germline CDR1 reads MGHRA; CDR2 reads YSYEKL. Unmatched junction bases numbered 11, after V lost 1 base and J lost 0 bases. The CDR3 loop spans 19 amino acids. The sequence was obtained from an elderly woman with active or convalescent COVID-19. The specimen sequenced was peripheral blood. The V gene is TRBV4-1, the J gene TRBJ2-3; 9 bases fit TRBD2. The CDR3 reads CASSQGRGGLAPSTDTQYF. In DNA, the CDR3 is TGCGCCAGCAGCCAAGGTCGAGGCGGACTAGCGCCCAGCACAGATACGCAGTATTTT.